The next 5 T cell receptor beta chains were all read from a single sample in a study of T cell responses to AZD1222 COVID-19 vaccine. TCRdb keeps only in-frame clones here, not all; method: immunoSEQ multiplex PCR. The data contain about 140,000 clones, 70% to 90% of them singletons. The starting material was peripheral blood, obtained on day 0 of AZD1222 vaccination. These receptors originate from an adult in good health.

This chain joins TRBV6-5 and TRBJ1-5, with D possibly matching TRBD1 (5 bases). V lost 2 bases to trimming and J lost 3 bases, with 8 bases between them. Germline V gives CDR1 MNHEY, CDR2 SVGAGI. The CDR3 totals 14 residues. The CDR3: CASSYDRNNQPQHF. CDR3 nucleotides: TGTGCCAGCAGTTACGACAGAAACAATCAGCCCCAGCATTTT.

The rearrangement uses TRBV12-5 and TRBJ1-2; D uncertain. Germline V lookup: CDR1 LGHNT, CDR2 FRNRAP. The length of the CDR3 is 10 residues. Deletions cut 6 bases from V and 3 bases from J, with 2 bases between. The CDR3 is CASGDYGYTF. CDR3 sequence (DNA): TGTGCTAGTGGGGACTATGGCTACACCTTC.

The chain has TRBV9 and TRBJ2-7; 8 bases match TRBD2. Germline-derived CDR1 and CDR2 are SGDLS and YYNGEE. The CDR3 spans 15 residues. V lost 3 bases, J lost 5 bases, and 10 bases stayed unmatched. The CDR3 protein is CASSADRWTSHEQYF. The DNA for the CDR3 is TGTGCCAGCAGCGCAGACCGCTGGACTAGCCACGAGCAGTACTTC. The whole variable domain, filled in from reference TRBV9 and TRBJ2-7, reads DSGVTQTPKHLITATGQRVTLRCSPRSGDLSVYWYQQSLDQGLQFLIQYYNGEERAKGNILERFSAQQFPDLHSELNLSSLELGDSALYFCASSADRWTSHEQYFGPGTRLTVT.

This rearrangement joins TRBV11-1 to TRBJ1-1; 8 bases are a match to TRBD1. This CDR3 region has 14 residues. Germline assignment: CDR1 SGHAT and CDR2 FQDESV (reference sequence). J gave up 5 bases and V 8 bases, and 10 bases lay outside the gene matches. The CDR3: CASSPRDRLTEAFF. The CDR3 coding sequence is TGTGCCAGCTCGCCTCGGGACAGGTTAACTGAAGCTTTCTTT.

This clone has just one count. The chain employs TRBV28 and TRBJ2-7; TRBD2 might be the D (6 bases). The length of the CDR3 is 15 residues. V shed 1 base and J shed 3 bases, with 13 bases lying between them. Germline CDR1 MDHEN, CDR2 SYDVKM. The DNA for the CDR3 is TGTGCCAGCAGTTTATATGGCGGGGCCCGCTACGAGCAGTACTTC. It encodes CASSLYGGARYEQYF.